Reported below is one TCR beta chain. Its antigen is currently unknown. A 5'RACE reaction primed in the constant segment made cDNA libraries of TCR alpha and TCR beta, and these carried sample barcodes and UMIs. TCRdb re-called the 5' RACE reads with MiXCR, one entry per CDR3 protein. Among about 400,000 distinct CDR3 sequences listed, 15% to 20% were seen once. This entry belongs to a study of T-cell memory formation after mild COVID-19. The wider study: The study found TCR clusters largely donor specific.

Study-level findings and limits: Memory cells collected pre-infection included some clones that later responded, suggesting cross-reactive memory joined.

Trimming took off 1 base at V and 1 base at J, with 10 bases between the two ends. The CDR3 runs to 15 residues. The germline CDR1 and CDR2 sequences are SGHVS and FQNEAQ. The chain combines TRBV7-8 with TRBJ1-1; D gene ambiguous. The origin of this receptor is a man between 18 and 35 years old who had mild COVID-19 (a few samples of this study predate the infection). Cell type and time point are not known. The sample was PBMCs or a T cell subset sorted from them (not recorded which). The CDR3 sequence: CASSLDGGWNTEAFF. The CDR3 coding sequence is TGTGCCAGCAGCTTAGATGGAGGGTGGAACACTGAAGCTTTCTTT. The variable domain in full, with the rest retrieved from reference TRBV7-8 and TRBJ1-1, is GAGVSQSPRYKVAKRGQDVALRCDPISGHVSLFWYQQALGQGPEFLTYFQNEAQLDKSGLPSDRFFAERPEGSVSTLKIQRTQQEDSAVYLCASSLDGGWNTEAFFGQGTRLTVV.